Presented here are 6 T cell receptor beta chains from one specimen sequenced in a study of blood T cell repertoires in COVID-19. Method: immunoSEQ multiplex PCR; TCRdb's copy keeps in-frame clones and lacks some. The sample holds roughly 260,000 clones, 80% to 90% seen once. The specimen was peripheral blood. Receptors were obtained from a woman in her forties or fifties with acute or convalescent COVID-19.

The V call is TRBV7-8, the J call TRBJ2-5; 8 bases align to TRBD2. V dropped 6 bases and J dropped 0; count of bases not matched to a gene: 6. The CDR3 is 15 residues long. Germline values: CDR1 SGHVS, CDR2 FQNEAQ. The CDR3: CASRPRLAYQETQYF. In DNA form, the CDR3 reads TGTGCCAGCAGACCAAGACTAGCGTACCAAGAGACCCAGTACTTC.

J is TRBJ2-1 and V is TRBV7-3; 9 bases are a match to TRBD2. The CDR3 has 18 amino acids. V shed 5 bases, J shed 6 bases, and the junction held 17 bases outside the gene matches. The germline CDR1 and CDR2 sequences are SGHTA and FQGTGA. CDR3 amino acids: CASSPTRTGTSLFNEQFF. Written as DNA, the CDR3 is TGTGCCAGCAGCCCGACGAGAACCGGGACTAGCCTATTCAATGAGCAGTTCTTC.

V is TRBV5-1 and J is TRBJ1-2; no clear D gene. V gave up 0 bases and J gave up 6 bases, with 15 bases separating them. The CDR3 is made up of 15 amino acids. Germline CDR1 reads SGHRS; CDR2 reads YFSETQ. DNA for the CDR3: TGCGCCAGCAGCTTGGCGGAGGGAGGCTTAAATGGCTACACCTTC. Translating it yields CASSLAEGGLNGYTF.

The chain combines TRBV28 with TRBJ1-4, with D possibly TRBD1 on 5 matching bases. The CDR3 covers 15 residues. Germline V gene lookup returns CDR1 MDHEN and CDR2 SYDVKM. V shed 1 base and J shed 6 bases, with 12 bases lying between them. The DNA of the CDR3 is TGTGCCAGCAGTTTATTTGGGGGGATGGATGAAAAACTGTTTTTT. This codes for CASSLFGGMDEKLFF. Variable domain in full (rest from reference TRBV28 and TRBJ1-4): DVKVTQSSRYLVKRTGEKVFLECVQDMDHENMFWYRQDPGLGLRLIYFSYDVKMKEKGDIPEGYSVSREKKERFSLILESASTNQTSMYLCASSLFGGMDEKLFFGSGTQLSVL.

The chain uses TRBV29-1 and TRBJ1-2; tentative D call: TRBD1 (6 bases). Germline CDR1 SQVTM, CDR2 ANQGSEA. The CDR3 consists of 12 residues. V was pared by 5 bases and J by 4 bases, with 11 bases between. The CDR3, as DNA: TGCAGCGTTAATGGGGGCGGCTATGGCTACACCTTC. Amino acids: CSVNGGGYGYTF.

The V call is TRBV7-9, the J call TRBJ2-1; perhaps TRBD1 as D (5 bases). CDR1 and CDR2 from the germline V gene are SEHNR and FQNEAQ (reference sequence). V lost 5 bases to trimming and J lost 0 bases, with 14 bases between them. The CDR3 spans 16 residues. CDR3 residues: CASSPRQRSSYNEQFF. The CDR3 DNA is TGTGCCAGCAGCCCCCGACAGAGGAGCTCCTACAATGAGCAGTTCTTC.